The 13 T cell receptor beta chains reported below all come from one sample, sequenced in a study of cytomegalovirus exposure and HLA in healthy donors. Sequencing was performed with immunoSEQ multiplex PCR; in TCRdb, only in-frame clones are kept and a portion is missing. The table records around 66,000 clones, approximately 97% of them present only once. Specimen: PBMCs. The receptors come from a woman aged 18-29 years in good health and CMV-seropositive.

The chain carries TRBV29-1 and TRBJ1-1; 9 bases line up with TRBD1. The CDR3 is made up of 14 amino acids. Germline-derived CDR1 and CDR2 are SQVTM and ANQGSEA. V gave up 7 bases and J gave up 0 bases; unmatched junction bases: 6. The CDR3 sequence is CSATGGQVNTEAFF. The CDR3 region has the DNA TGCAGCGCGACAGGGGGTCAAGTGAACACTGAAGCTTTCTTT.

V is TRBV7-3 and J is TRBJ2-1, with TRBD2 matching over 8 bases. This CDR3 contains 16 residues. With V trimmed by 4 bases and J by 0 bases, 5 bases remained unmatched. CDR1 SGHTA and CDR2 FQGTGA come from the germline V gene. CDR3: CASSSYGTSSYNEQFF. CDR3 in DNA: TGTGCCAGCAGCTCATACGGGACTAGCTCCTACAATGAGCAGTTCTTC.

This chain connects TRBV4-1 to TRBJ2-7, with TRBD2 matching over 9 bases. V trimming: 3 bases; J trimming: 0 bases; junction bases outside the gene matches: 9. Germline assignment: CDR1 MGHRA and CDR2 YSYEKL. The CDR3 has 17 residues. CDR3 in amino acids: CASSHSELAGSSYEQYF. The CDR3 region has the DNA TGCGCCAGCAGCCATTCCGAACTAGCGGGCAGCTCCTACGAGCAGTACTTC.

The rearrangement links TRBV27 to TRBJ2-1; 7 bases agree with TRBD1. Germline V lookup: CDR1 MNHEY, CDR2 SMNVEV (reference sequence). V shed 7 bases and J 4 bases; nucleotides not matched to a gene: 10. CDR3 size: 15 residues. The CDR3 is CASTKGAGSYNEQFF. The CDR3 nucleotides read TGTGCCAGCACCAAGGGGGCGGGTTCTTACAATGAGCAGTTCTTC.

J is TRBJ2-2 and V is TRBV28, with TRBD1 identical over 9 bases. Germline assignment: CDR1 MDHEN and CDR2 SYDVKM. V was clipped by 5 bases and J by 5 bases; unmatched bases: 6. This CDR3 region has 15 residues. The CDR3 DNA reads TGTGCCAGCAGTCCCTGGACAGGGGAGACCGGGGAGCTGTTTTTT. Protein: CASSPWTGETGELFF.

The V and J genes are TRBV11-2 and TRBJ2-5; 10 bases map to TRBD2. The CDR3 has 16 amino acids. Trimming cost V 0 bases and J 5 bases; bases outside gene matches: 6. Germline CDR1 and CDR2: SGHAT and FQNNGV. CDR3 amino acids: CASSLDRASGSETQYF. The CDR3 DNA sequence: TGTGCCAGCAGCTTAGATCGGGCTAGCGGGAGTGAGACCCAGTACTTC.

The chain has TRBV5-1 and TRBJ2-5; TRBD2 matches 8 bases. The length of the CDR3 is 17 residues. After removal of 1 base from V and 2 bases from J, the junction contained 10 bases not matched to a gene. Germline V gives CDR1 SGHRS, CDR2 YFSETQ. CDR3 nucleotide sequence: TGCGCCAGCAGCTTGTGGGGAAGCGGGGGTGGTCAAGAGACCCAGTACTTC. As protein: CASSLWGSGGGQETQYF.

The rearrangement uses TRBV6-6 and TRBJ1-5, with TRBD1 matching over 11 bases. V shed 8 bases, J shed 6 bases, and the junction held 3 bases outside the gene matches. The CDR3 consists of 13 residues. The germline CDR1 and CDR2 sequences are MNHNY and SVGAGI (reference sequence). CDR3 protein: CASLDRGRQPQHF. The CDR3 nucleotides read TGTGCCAGCCTGGACAGGGGGCGTCAGCCCCAGCATTTT.

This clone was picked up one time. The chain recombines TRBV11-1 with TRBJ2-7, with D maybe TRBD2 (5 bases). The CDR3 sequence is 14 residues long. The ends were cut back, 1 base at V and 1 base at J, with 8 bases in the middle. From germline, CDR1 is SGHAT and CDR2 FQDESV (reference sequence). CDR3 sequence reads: CASSLDEGSYEQYF. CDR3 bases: TGTGCCAGCAGCTTAGACGAGGGATCCTACGAGCAGTACTTC.

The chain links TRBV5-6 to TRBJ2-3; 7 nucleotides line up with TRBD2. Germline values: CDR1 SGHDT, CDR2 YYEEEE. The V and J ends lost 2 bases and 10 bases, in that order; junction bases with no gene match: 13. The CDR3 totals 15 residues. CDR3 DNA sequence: TGTGCCAGCAGCTTAGGACGCGCGGGGGAGGGTGCGCAGTATTTT. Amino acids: CASSLGRAGEGAQYF.

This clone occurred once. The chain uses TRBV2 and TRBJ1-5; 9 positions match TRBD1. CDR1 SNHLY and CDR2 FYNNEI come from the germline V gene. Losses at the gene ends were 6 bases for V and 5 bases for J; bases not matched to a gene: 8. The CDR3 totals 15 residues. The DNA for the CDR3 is TGTGCCAGCAGGCCCAGGACAGGGGATCATCAGCCCCAGCATTTT. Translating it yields CASRPRTGDHQPQHF.

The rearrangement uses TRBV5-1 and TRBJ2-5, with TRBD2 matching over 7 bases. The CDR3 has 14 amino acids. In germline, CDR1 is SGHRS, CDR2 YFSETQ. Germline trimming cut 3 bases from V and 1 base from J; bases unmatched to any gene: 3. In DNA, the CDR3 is TGCGCCAGCAGCTCCGGGGGGTCCCAAGAGACCCAGTACTTC. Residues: CASSSGGSQETQYF.

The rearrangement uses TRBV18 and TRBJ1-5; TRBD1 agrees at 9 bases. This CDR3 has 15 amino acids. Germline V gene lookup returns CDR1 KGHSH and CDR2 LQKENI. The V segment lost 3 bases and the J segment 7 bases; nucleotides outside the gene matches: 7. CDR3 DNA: TGTGCCAGCTCACCTGGACAGGGGTCGGGGCAGCCCCAGCATTTT. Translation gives CASSPGQGSGQPQHF.